The TCR beta chain under discussion was sequenced for a study of T cell changes during pregnancy in multiple sclerosis. The data were produced by immunoSEQ multiplex PCR, yet TCRdb's version contains in-frame clones alone and is incomplete. The sample yields tens of thousands of clones, around 93% seen once. This CDR3 region has 14 residues. The germline gives CDR1 LNHDA, CDR2 SQIVND (reference sequence). V was pared by 8 bases and J by 0 bases, with 13 bases between. The starting material was peripheral blood, obtained in the second trimester of pregnancy. The TCR sequence derives from a female donor in good health, enrolled as a control in a pregnancy study. The rearrangement joins TRBV19 to TRBJ1-2; D unresolved. For the CDR3, the DNA is TGTGCCAGTTCCTCCGGACTGACTAACTATGGCTACACCTTC. Translation gives CASSSGLTNYGYTF.